These T cell receptor beta chains were read from a single sample in a study of blood T cell repertoires in COVID-19. Generated by immunoSEQ multiplex PCR, the TCRdb table keeps only in-frame clones and is missing some. The sample has roughly 68,000 clones, around nine tenths seen once. Sequenced material: peripheral blood. Receptors were obtained from a man aged 50-60 years with active COVID-19. Both conserved end residues are part of each CDR3. Fields, in order: J gene, V gene, clone size, D gene, CDR3 DNA, CDR3 protein. The D gene is left open where the match is weak. Not every row has a clone size; where given, it reads once, few, many or a size class.

j_gene: TRBJ1-3
v_gene: TRBV5-5
abundance: NA
d_gene: NA
CDR3nt: TGTGCCAGCAGCTTGTATGGCAGGGCTTTCTCTGGAAACACCATATATTTT
CDR3aa: CASSLYGRAFSGNTIYF

j_gene: TRBJ2-1
v_gene: TRBV30
abundance: once
d_gene: NA
CDR3nt: TGTGCCTGGACGGAGGTGAGCTCCTACAATGAGCAGTTCTTC
CDR3aa: CAWTEVSSYNEQFF

j_gene: TRBJ1-6
v_gene: TRBV9
abundance: NA
d_gene: NA
CDR3nt: TGTGCCAGCAGCGGCAGGGTGGATAATTCACCCCTCCACTTT
CDR3aa: CASSGRVDNSPLHF

j_gene: TRBJ1-3
v_gene: TRBV7-2
abundance: once
d_gene: TRBD1
CDR3nt: TGTGCCAGCAGCTTGGACAGGGCTGGAAACACCATATATTTT
CDR3aa: CASSLDRAGNTIYF

j_gene: TRBJ2-7
v_gene: TRBV7-2
abundance: once
d_gene: NA
CDR3nt: TGTGCCAGCAGCTTAAAGCCCGGGGCGTGGGGGGACGGCTCCTACGAGCAGTACTTC
CDR3aa: CASSLKPGAWGDGSYEQYF

j_gene: TRBJ1-3
v_gene: TRBV5-6
abundance: once
d_gene: NA
CDR3nt: TGTGCCAGCAGCTCGGGAGAAAACACCATATATTTT
CDR3aa: CASSSGENTIYF

j_gene: TRBJ1-5
v_gene: TRBV28
abundance: NA
d_gene: TRBD1
CDR3nt: TGTGCCAGCAGCGGGACAGGGCAGCGAAATCAGCCCCAGCATTTT
CDR3aa: CASSGTGQRNQPQHF

j_gene: TRBJ2-7
v_gene: TRBV11-2
abundance: NA
d_gene: NA
CDR3nt: TGTGCCAGCAGCTACGACTTCGTGAGCTCCTACGAGCAGTACTTC
CDR3aa: CASSYDFVSSYEQYF

j_gene: TRBJ2-3
v_gene: TRBV2
abundance: NA
d_gene: NA
CDR3nt: TGTGCCAGCAGTGAAGAAGTAGCGGTCACAGATACGCAGTATTTT
CDR3aa: CASSEEVAVTDTQYF

j_gene: TRBJ2-1
v_gene: TRBV6-6
abundance: NA
d_gene: TRBD2
CDR3nt: TGTGCCAGCAGCGGCAGCGGGGGCGCCTACAATGAGCAGTTCTTC
CDR3aa: CASSGSGGAYNEQFF

j_gene: TRBJ2-1
v_gene: TRBV11-2
abundance: NA
d_gene: TRBD2
CDR3nt: TGTGCCAGCGGGCTAGCGGGAAACAATGAGCAGTTCTTC
CDR3aa: CASGLAGNNEQFF

j_gene: TRBJ2-1
v_gene: TRBV5-1
abundance: NA
d_gene: TRBD2
CDR3nt: TGCGCCAGCAGCGACGGACTAGCGGGAGGAGGATACAATGAGCAGTTCTTC
CDR3aa: CASSDGLAGGGYNEQFF

j_gene: TRBJ2-5
v_gene: TRBV7-2
abundance: once
d_gene: TRBD2
CDR3nt: TGTGCCAGCAGCAAGAGAGGCGGGGGGGGAGAGACCCAGTACTTC
CDR3aa: CASSKRGGGGETQYF

j_gene: TRBJ1-1
v_gene: TRBV4-1
abundance: NA
d_gene: NA
CDR3nt: TGCGCCAGCAGTCAACAGCAAGGGGGGGTCAACTCGGGGCAGGCTTTCTTT
CDR3aa: CASSQQQGGVNSGQAFF

j_gene: TRBJ2-3
v_gene: TRBV5-1
abundance: NA
d_gene: NA
CDR3nt: TGCGCCAGCACGTACATGGCGGGGCCAGCAGATACGCAGTATTTT
CDR3aa: CASTYMAGPADTQYF

j_gene: TRBJ1-2
v_gene: TRBV28
abundance: few
d_gene: NA
CDR3nt: TGTGCGGCGGGTCGGAACTATGGCTACACCTTC
CDR3aa: CAAGRNYGYTF

j_gene: TRBJ2-5
v_gene: TRBV11-2
abundance: NA
d_gene: TRBD2
CDR3nt: TGTGCCAGCAGCCGTCTTACTAGCGTAGGAGAGACCCAGTACTTC
CDR3aa: CASSRLTSVGETQYF

j_gene: TRBJ1-2
v_gene: TRBV10-1
abundance: NA
d_gene: NA
CDR3nt: TGCGCCAGCACCCCCAACAGGAATTGTATCTATGGCTACACCTTC
CDR3aa: CASTPNRNCIYGYTF

j_gene: TRBJ2-2
v_gene: TRBV24-1
abundance: once
d_gene: NA
CDR3nt: TGTGCCACCAGTGATTCGGGGCGGGGTCTATCCACCGGGGAGCTGTTTTTT
CDR3aa: CATSDSGRGLSTGELFF